This T cell receptor beta chain is from a study of cytomegalovirus exposure and HLA in healthy donors. The study's findings and limits: TCR beta sequences reportedly predicted most subjects' HLA-A and HLA-B alleles accurately. Common viral pathogens were later found to be apparently linked to several of the most significant clusters. Analysis performed later showed TCR beta chains linked to HLA being more clonally expanded than equally common others. Earlier analysis yielded a pattern in which most TCR beta V segments were productive about 90% or about 30% of the time.

The CDR3 totals 14 residues. V lost 5 bases to trimming and J lost 2 bases, with 12 bases between them. CDR1 is MNHEY and CDR2 is SVGAGI in the germline V gene. Note on this clone: What it binds is not known.

Amplification used 60 Vbeta primers and 13 Jbeta primers. Only in-frame clones appear in the TCRdb table, and some are missing; sequencing was by immunoSEQ multiplex PCR. The sample records more than 90,000 clones, more than 65% being singletons. This sequence was found in a human donor in good health. V gene TRBV6-5 combines with J gene TRBJ1-1; D gene uncertain. The specimen sequenced was PBMCs. CDR3 amino acids: CASSPRGSNTEAFF. The CDR3 DNA reads as TGTGCCAGCAGTCCCCGAGGGTCTAACACTGAAGCTTTCTTT.